This T cell receptor (beta chain) appears in the sequencing data of a study of CD8 T cells in ankylosing spondylitis. Study observations and caveats: In peripheral blood, disease-linked CD8+ clones occurred at relatively low frequencies.

The germline gives CDR1 ENHRY, CDR2 SYGVKD. CDR3 size: 13 residues. V shed 4 bases and J shed 5 bases, with 9 bases lying between them. A single record per CDR3 protein comes from TCRdb applying MiXCR to the 5' RACE reads. The sample records approximately 110,000 distinct CDR3 sequences, around 24% being singletons. This clonotype was recorded a few times. As yet, its antigen is unknown. The sequenced sample consisted of synovial fluid, either unsorted or a sorted T cell fraction (not recorded which). The chain uses TRBV10-3 and TRBJ1-5; tentative D call: TRBD1 (5 bases). The clonotype comes from a male donor with ankylosing spondylitis. The CDR3 here is CAISVQGDQPQHF. DNA for the CDR3: TGTGCCATCAGTGTTCAGGGCGATCAGCCCCAGCATTTT.